This TCR beta chain emerged from a study of blood T cell repertoires in COVID-19. Background on the study: PBMCs, B-cell-depleted T cells, or T cells were the source of the cDNA or gDNA that made up the material.

Germline-derived CDR1 and CDR2 are SGHAT and FQNNGV. The CDR3 is made up of 11 amino acids. Trimming shortened V by 5 bases and J by 8 bases, and 9 bases separated the two germline ends. Profiled with immunoSEQ multiplex PCR; TCRdb holds only in-frame clones, not every one. Among about 150,000 clones listed, roughly 80% were seen once. The clonotype comes from a human donor with acute or convalescent COVID-19. The donor label of this sample is uncertain. The source material was peripheral blood. The chain couples TRBV11-2 to TRBJ1-2, with a possible D match to TRBD1 (6 bases). CDR3 in amino acids: CASSQGRGYTF. In nucleotides, the CDR3 is TGTGCCAGCAGCCAGGGGCGAGGCTACACCTTC.